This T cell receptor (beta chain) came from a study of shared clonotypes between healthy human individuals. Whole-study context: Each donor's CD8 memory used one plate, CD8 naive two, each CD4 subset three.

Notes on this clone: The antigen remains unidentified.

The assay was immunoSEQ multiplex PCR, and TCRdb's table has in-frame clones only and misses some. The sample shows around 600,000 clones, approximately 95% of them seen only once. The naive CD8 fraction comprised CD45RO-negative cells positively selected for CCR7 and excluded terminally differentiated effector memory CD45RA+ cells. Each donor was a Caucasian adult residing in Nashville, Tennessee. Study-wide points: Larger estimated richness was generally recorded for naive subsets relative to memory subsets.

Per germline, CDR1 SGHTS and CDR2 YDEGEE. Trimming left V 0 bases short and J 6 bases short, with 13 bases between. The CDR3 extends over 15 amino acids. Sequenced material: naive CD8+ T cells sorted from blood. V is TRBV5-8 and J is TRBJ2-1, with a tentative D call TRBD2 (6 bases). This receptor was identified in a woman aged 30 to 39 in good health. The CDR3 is CASSLGLVGSNEQFF. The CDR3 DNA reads TGTGCCAGCAGCTTGGGACTAGTGGGGTCCAATGAGCAGTTCTTC.